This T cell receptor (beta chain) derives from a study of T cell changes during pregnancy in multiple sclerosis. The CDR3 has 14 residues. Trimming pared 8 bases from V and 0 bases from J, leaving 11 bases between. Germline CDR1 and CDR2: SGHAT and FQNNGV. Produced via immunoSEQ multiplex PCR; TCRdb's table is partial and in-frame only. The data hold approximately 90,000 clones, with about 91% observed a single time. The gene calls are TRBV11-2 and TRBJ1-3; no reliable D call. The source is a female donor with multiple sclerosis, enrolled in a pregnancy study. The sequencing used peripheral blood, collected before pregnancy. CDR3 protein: CASGQQISGNTIYF. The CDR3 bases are TGTGCCAGCGGCCAACAGATCTCTGGAAACACCATATATTTT.